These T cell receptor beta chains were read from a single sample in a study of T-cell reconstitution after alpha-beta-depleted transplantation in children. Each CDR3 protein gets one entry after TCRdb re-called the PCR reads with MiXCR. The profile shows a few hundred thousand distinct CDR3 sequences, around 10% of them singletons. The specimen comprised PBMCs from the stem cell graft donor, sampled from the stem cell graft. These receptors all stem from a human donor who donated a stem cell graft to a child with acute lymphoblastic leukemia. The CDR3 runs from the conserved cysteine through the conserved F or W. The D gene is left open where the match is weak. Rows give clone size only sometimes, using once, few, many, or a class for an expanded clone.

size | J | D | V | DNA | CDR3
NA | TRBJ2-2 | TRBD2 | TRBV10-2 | TGCGCCAGCAGTGCCCCGACTAGCGGGGGAGGGGGGGAGCTGTTTTTT | CASSAPTSGGGGELFF
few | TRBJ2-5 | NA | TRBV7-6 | TGTGCCAGCAGCTTAGTGGAAGAGACCCAGTACTTC | CASSLVEETQYF
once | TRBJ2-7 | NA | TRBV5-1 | TGCGCCAGCAGCTCCACGGGTCGCGCGGGGCGAAACTACGAGCAGTACTTC | CASSSTGRAGRNYEQYF
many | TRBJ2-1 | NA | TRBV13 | TGTGCCAGCAGCTTAGTTCCGGGGGTCGACAATGAGCAGTTCTTC | CASSLVPGVDNEQFF
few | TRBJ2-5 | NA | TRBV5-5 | TGTGCCAGCAGCTTGGTGACAGCCCAAGAGACCCAGTACTTC | CASSLVTAQETQYF
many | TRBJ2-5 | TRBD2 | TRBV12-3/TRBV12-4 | TGTGCCAGCAGTCCACGACTAGCGGGGGACCAAGAGACCCAGTACTTC | CASSPRLAGDQETQYF
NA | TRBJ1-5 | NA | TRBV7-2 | TGTGCCAGCATCGACGGGGGCGGCAATCAGCCCCAGCATTTT | CASIDGGGNQPQHF
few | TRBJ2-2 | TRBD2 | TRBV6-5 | TGTGCCAGCAGTTATACGGGGGGTTTAGGGACCGGGGAGCTGTTTTTT | CASSYTGGLGTGELFF
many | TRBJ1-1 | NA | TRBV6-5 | TGTGCCAGCACTCCGAATTGGAACACTGAAGCTTTCTTT | CASTPNWNTEAFF
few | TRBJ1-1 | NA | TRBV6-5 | TGTGCCAGCAGCAGGGAGTTAAACACTGAAGCTTTCTTT | CASSRELNTEAFF
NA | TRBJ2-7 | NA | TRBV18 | TGTGCCAGCTCACCACTGTCCGAGCAGTACTTC | CASSPLSEQYF
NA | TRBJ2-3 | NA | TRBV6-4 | TGTGCCAGCAGTGATCAAGGGGGCACAGATACGCAGTATTTT | CASSDQGGTDTQYF
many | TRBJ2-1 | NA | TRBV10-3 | TGTGCCATCAGTGAGTCGCAGCGAGAGCAGTTCTTC | CAISESQREQFF
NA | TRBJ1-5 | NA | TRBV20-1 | TGCAGTGCTAGAAACAGGGCCTCGGGTAGCAATCAGCCCCAGCATTTT | CSARNRASGSNQPQHF
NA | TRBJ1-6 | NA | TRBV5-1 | TGCGCCAGCAGCTTAGTTCTCGACTCGCCCCTCCACTTT | CASSLVLDSPLHF
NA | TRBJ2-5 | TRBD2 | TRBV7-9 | TGTGCCAGCAGCTGGGGGGGGGATCAAGAGACCCAGTACTTC | CASSWGGDQETQYF
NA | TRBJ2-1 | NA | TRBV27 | TGTGCCAGCAGTGTGGCGGGTTACAATGAGCAGTTCTTC | CASSVAGYNEQFF
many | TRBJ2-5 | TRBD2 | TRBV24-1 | TGTGCCACCAGTGATTCCAGGGACTACTCTCCTGGCGAGACCCAGTACTTC | CATSDSRDYSPGETQYF
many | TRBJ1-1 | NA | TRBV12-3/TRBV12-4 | TGTGCCAGCAGTTTTGGGGGGGACACTGAAGCTTTCTTT | CASSFGGDTEAFF
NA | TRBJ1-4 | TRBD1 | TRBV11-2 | TGTGCCAGCAGCACAAGGACAGGGACGAATGAAAAACTGTTTTTT | CASSTRTGTNEKLFF
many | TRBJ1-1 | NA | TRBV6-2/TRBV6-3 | TGTGCCAGCAGATCGGCTAACACTGAAGCTTTCTTT | CASRSANTEAFF
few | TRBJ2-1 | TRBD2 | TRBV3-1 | TGTGCCAGCAGCAAAGGGGCGGGGGATTACAATGAGCAGTTCTTC | CASSKGAGDYNEQFF
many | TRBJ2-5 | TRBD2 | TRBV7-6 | TGTGCCAGCAGCTTAGCCAGGGACCGAATACTAGCGGGACACCAAGAGACCCAGTACTTC | CASSLARDRILAGHQETQYF
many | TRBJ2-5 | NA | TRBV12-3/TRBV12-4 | TGTGCCAGCAGTTCTTACATGAAAGAGACCCAGTACTTC | CASSSYMKETQYF
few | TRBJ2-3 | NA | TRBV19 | TGTGCCAGTAGTCTCGGACTTCCAGATACGCAGTATTTT | CASSLGLPDTQYF
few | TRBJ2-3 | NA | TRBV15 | TGTGCCACCAGCAGAGAGGACAGCACAGATACGCAGTATTTT | CATSREDSTDTQYF
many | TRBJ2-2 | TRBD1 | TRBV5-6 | TGTGCCAGCAGCCTCCGGGACAGGGTACCCGGGGAGCTGTTTTTT | CASSLRDRVPGELFF
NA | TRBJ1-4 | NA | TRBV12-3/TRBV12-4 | TGTGCCAGCAGTTTGAACGGGATCGGGATAGAAAAACTGTTTTTT | CASSLNGIGIEKLFF
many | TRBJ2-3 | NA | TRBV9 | TGTGCCAGCAGCGTAATAGGGTTGTCCACTAGCACAGATACGCAGTATTTT | CASSVIGLSTSTDTQYF
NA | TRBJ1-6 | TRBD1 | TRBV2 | TGTGCCAGCAGTGACCCCAACAGGGGTTCACCCCTCCACTTT | CASSDPNRGSPLHF
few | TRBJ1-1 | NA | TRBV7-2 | TGTGCCAGCAGCTACCAAAGGGCCACTGAAGCTTTCTTT | CASSYQRATEAFF
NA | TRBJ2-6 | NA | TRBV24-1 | TGTGCCACCAGTGATACAGGCTCTGGGGCCAACGTCCTGACTTTC | CATSDTGSGANVLTF
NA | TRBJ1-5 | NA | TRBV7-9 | TGTGCCAGCAGTTCCAATCAGGGTCAGCCCCAGCATTTT | CASSSNQGQPQHF
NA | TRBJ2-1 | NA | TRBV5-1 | TGCGCCAGCAGCTTGGAGACAGCCCAATCCTACAATGAGCAGTTCTTC | CASSLETAQSYNEQFF
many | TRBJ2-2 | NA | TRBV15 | TGTGCCACCAGCATTAATAGGGGACCAAACACCGGGGAGCTGTTTTTT | CATSINRGPNTGELFF
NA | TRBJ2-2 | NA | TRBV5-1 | TGCGCCAGCAGTTCCGGGAACGCGAACACCGGGGAGCTGTTTTTT | CASSSGNANTGELFF
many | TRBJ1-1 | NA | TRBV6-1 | TGTGCCAGCAGAGATTGGGGGTCCACCACTGAAGCTTTCTTT | CASRDWGSTTEAFF
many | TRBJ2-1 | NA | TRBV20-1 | TGCAGTGCCCCGGGCGGGGCAACCTACAATGAGCAGTTCTTC | CSAPGGATYNEQFF
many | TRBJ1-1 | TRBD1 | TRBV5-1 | TGCGCCAGCAGCTCGACAGGGGTCGGGGCGAACACTGAAGCTTTCTTT | CASSSTGVGANTEAFF
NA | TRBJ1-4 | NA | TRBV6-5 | TGTGCCAGCAGTTACGAACCTCAGGGATGGAAACTGTTTTTT | CASSYEPQGWKLFF
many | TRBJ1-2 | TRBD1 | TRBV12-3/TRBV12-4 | TGTGCCAGCAGTTTAGGGCCCGGGACAGGGGGCCGTGGCTACACCTTC | CASSLGPGTGGRGYTF
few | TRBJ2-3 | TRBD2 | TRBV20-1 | TGCAGTGCCACACCCCTCGAGCGGGGAGATGCAGATACGCAGTATTTT | CSATPLERGDADTQYF
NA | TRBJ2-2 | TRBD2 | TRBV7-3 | TGTGCCAGCAGCCGAAACGGGGGGAGCACCGGGGAGCTGTTTTTT | CASSRNGGSTGELFF
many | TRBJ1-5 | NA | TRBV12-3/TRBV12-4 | TGTGCCAGCAGTTTAGCAGGGTACAGGGAACCCCAGCATTTT | CASSLAGYREPQHF
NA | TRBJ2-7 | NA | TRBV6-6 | TGTGCCAGCCACGGGACAGCACTGTCTAGCGCGCAGTACTTC | CASHGTALSSAQYF
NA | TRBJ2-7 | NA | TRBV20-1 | TGCAGTGCTAGAGATAACCGGGACACCTCCTACGAGCAGTACTTC | CSARDNRDTSYEQYF
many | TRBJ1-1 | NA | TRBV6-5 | TGTGCCAGCAGTTACCCAGGGAACACTGAAGCTTTCTTT | CASSYPGNTEAFF
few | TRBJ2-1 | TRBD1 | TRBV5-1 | TGCGCCAGCAGCTCTGGGACAGGTGGATGGAATGAGCAGTTCTTC | CASSSGTGGWNEQFF
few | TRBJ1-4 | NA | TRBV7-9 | TGTGCCAGCAGCCCAACGGGCAGGGTATATGAAAAACTGTTTTTT | CASSPTGRVYEKLFF
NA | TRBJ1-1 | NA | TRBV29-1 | TGCAGCGTTGAAGACAGGGCAGGCACTGAAGCTTTCTTT | CSVEDRAGTEAFF
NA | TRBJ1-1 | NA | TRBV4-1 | TGCGCCAGCAGCCAAGATTCGCTGGGATACCGTTTGAACACTGAAGCTTTCTTT | CASSQDSLGYRLNTEAFF
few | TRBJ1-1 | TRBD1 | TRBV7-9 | TGTGCCAGCAGCGCAGAGGGGGCCACTGAAGCTTTCTTT | CASSAEGATEAFF
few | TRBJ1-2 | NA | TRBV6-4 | TGTGCCAGCAGTGTCAAAAGGACCGATGGCTACACCTTC | CASSVKRTDGYTF
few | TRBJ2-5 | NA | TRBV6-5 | TGTGCCAGCAGTTACTCCCTTGCGGAGACCCAGTACTTC | CASSYSLAETQYF
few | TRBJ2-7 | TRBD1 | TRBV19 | TGTGCCAGTAGTTCCGGGACAGGGTTGGAGCAGTACTTC | CASSSGTGLEQYF
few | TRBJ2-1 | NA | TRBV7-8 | TGTGCCAGCAGCTATCGAGGAAGGGCCAGCGAGCAGTTCTTC | CASSYRGRASEQFF
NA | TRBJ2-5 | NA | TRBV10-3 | TGTGCCATCAGCGACCGGGCCGGACAAGAAGAGACCCAGTACTTC | CAISDRAGQEETQYF